This section outlines one T cell receptor (beta chain) sequence together with its context. V lost 2 bases and J lost 4, with 9 bases in between. The CDR3 is 13 residues long. CDR1 is SGHNT, CDR2 YYREEE, per germline (reference sequence). In the original processing: From reference gene primer amplification, estimates of nucleated cell counts were derived. TCRdb keeps only in-frame clones here, not all; method: immunoSEQ multiplex PCR. The DNA was the basis for D and trimming; V, J and clone size are from that table. This table has 95,000 or so clones, 79% appearing once. This entry comes from a study of blood T cell repertoires in COVID-19. Study-level information: Specimens from acute and convalescent COVID-19 originated in the United States, Italy and Spain.

The chain links TRBV5-4 to TRBJ1-2; perhaps TRBD1 as D (5 bases). Sequenced input: peripheral blood. This receptor was obtained from a woman of 80 years or more with active or convalescent COVID-19. CDR3 DNA sequence: TGTGCCAGCAGCTTAACAGGAATCTATGGCTACACCTTC. This sequence encodes CASSLTGIYGYTF.